This note documents a single T cell receptor (beta chain) sequence. The target of this receptor is not known. Per-base quality was not reported, and no clone a single base away is much larger than it. From a lookup of the germline V gene, CDR1 and CDR2 are SNHLY and FYNNEI. Inclusive of the bounding cysteine and phenylalanine, the CDR3 is 13 residues long. The retained sequence is limited to the CDR3, 39 bases, with the frame set at the first base. V gives up 4 bases and J gives up 6 bases, and the segment between their germline ends measures 10 bases. Systemically healthy Caucasian individuals from Russia, 39 in total and aged roughly 6 to 100 years, were included as donors. Roughly 9 milliliters of peripheral blood were drawn from each donor into EDTA-treated Vacutainer tubes. PBMCs were isolated by Ficoll-Paque density-gradient centrifugation, with at least 7 million obtained per sample. Trizol reagent was used to extract total RNA from PBMCs, with at least 5.5 micrograms per sample. For every donor, an aliquot of PBMCs went through flow cytometry to measure the percentages of naive CD45RAhigh/CD27high T cells.

The data are from a study of blood T cells in healthy people across ages (dated by TCRdb to 2013 to 2016). Looking at the study overall: In model experiments, roughly one uniquely barcoded TCR beta cDNA molecule per two T cells was captured by template switching. Donors of different ages were randomly distributed across sequencing lanes to avoid experimental bias. Donors were grouped into four age groups: young (average approximately 16 years), middle-aged (over 35), aged (about 60) and long-lived (about 89). Using the same blood draw, the study looked at two additional independent replicas of 1 million unique cDNA reads for two donors, one aged 18 to 30 and the other aged 80 or older. Age-related changes in TCR beta repertoire diversity were measured in the study by deep sequencing normalized with unique cDNA molecular identifiers. Here is what the overall study found, with its caveats: The long-lived group showed more naive CD4+ T cells, fewer expanded clones and increased TCR diversity than the aged group, suggesting age selection. Bulk unsorted PBMC profiling prevented conclusive comparison of naive and antigen-experienced compartments. Estimates of total diversity from one million sequenced T cells were regarded as lower bounds and underestimates. As age increased, observed TCR beta diversity per million T cells dropped in a roughly linear way, and a significant reduction was already evident by age 40. Because donor CMV infection status was unknown, age-related changes in expanded clonotypes were potentially confounded. Observed TCR beta diversity correlated strongly with the percentage of naive T cells measured by flow cytometry.

Library construction relied on 5' RACE. Sequenced using an Illumina HiSeq 2500. The second PCR ran for about 6 to 12 cycles and used a J-beta primer mix along with a sample-barcoded 5' primer. Each TCR beta cDNA molecule received a unique molecular identifier from a template-switch 5' adaptor carrying 12 random nucleotides. At least 3 million CDR3-containing paired-end reads were obtained from each sample. First-strand cDNA was synthesized from all RNA with the Mint cDNA synthesis kit, primed by a TRBC-specific oligonucleotide. After uracil-DNA glycosylase treatment, a first 18-cycle PCR used universal primers M1SS and BC2_uni_R on all cDNA. The published analysis was carried out like this. Normalization of each sample was performed by random selection of 1 million high-quality reads, each carrying a distinct molecular identifier. Reads sharing molecular identifiers were discarded rather than binned into consensus sequences. CDR3 identification, clonotype clustering and error correction used MiTCR with a Q25 quality threshold and the strictest error-elimination algorithm. Lower-bound total TCR beta diversity was estimated with a nonparametric unseen species model using Euler transformation. TCRdb took the public reads, trimmed them with fastp at Q25, ran MiXCR for clone calling and kept in-frame beta chains. One record per CDR3 amino acid sequence lists the most common genes and DNA. The V and J calls were determined by TCRdb, not by the authors. For this sample there are 1.2 million to 1.5 million distinct CDR3 sequences; around two fifths appear just once. In total, the top ten clones hold 6.5% to 10% of the sample.

Source material: blood. The clonotype was recovered from a young woman in good health. The receptor chain draws on TRBV2 and TRBJ2-1; a tentative D call is TRBD2 (5 bases match). The CDR3: CASSVEEGNEQFF. Read as DNA, the sequence is TGTGCCAGCAGTGTGGAGGAAGGCAATGAGCAGTTCTTC.